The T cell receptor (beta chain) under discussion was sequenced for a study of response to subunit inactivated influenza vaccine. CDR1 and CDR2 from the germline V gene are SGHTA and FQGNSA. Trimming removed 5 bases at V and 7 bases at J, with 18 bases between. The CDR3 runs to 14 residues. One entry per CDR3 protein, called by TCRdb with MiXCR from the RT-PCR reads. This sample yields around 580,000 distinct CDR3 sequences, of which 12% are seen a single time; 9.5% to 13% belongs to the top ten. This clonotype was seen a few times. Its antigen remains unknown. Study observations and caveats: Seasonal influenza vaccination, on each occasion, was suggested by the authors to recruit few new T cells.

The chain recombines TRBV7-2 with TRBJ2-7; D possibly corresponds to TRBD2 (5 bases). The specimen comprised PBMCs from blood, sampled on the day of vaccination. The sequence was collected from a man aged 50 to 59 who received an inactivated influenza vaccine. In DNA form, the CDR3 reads TGTGCCAGCAGCACCCCTAGTAGGCCGGGAGAGCAGTACTTC. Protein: CASSTPSRPGEQYF.